This T cell receptor beta chain came from a study of technical replicates of blood from a few donors. Germline V gives CDR1 SGHRS, CDR2 YFSETQ. V gave up 1 base and J gave up 3 bases; unmatched junction bases: 6. The CDR3 loop spans 16 amino acids. The assay was immunoSEQ multiplex PCR, and TCRdb's table has in-frame clones only and misses some. The repertoire has about 100,000 clones, around 95% of them found once; the top ten carry about 0.24%. This clonotype originated in a human donor in good health. Source material: T cells isolated from PBMCs. This chain uses TRBV5-1 with TRBJ2-7, with TRBD2 matching 11 bases. The CDR3 is CASSLNSGRALYEQYF. The CDR3 DNA reads TGCGCCAGCAGCTTGAATAGCGGGAGGGCCCTCTACGAGCAGTACTTC.